This T cell receptor beta chain derives from a study of blood T cells in healthy people across ages. Trimming stripped 0 bases from V and 3 bases from J, with 15 bases between. This CDR3 comprises 17 residues. In germline, CDR1 is SGHRS, CDR2 YFSETQ. The use of a sample-barcoded 5' primer and a J-beta primer mix characterized a second PCR of about 6 to 11 cycles. TCRdb recomputed calls from the 5' RACE reads with MiXCR, one row per CDR3 protein. The profile covers about 1.1 million distinct CDR3 sequences, with more than 30% appearing a single time and roughly 13% taken by the ten largest. This clonotype was obtained from a man aged 18 to 30 in good health. Sequencing was done on a sample of blood. The chain employs TRBV5-1 and TRBJ2-2; D is unresolved. The CDR3 bases are TGCGCCAGCAGCTTGGCCATAGTACCAGGAGACACCGGGGAGCTGTTTTTT. Residues: CASSLAIVPGDTGELFF.